The rows below give T cell receptor beta chains drawn from one sample of a study of T cell responses to AZD1222 COVID-19 vaccine. The repertoire was sequenced with immunoSEQ multiplex PCR; TCRdb's copy has only in-frame clones and lacks some. The sample has under 130,000 clones, 82% seen once; the top ten hold 5%. The sequences come from peripheral blood, collected on day 0 of AZD1222 vaccination. The receptors were gathered from an adult in good health. Each CDR3 is given with its conserved first and last residue. D genes are given only for firm matches. For some rows the clone size is stated as once, few or many, or as a class when expanded; others skip it.

J: TRBJ1-4
size: once
V: TRBV9
D: TRBD1
DNA: TGTGCCAGCAGCGTATCAGGGGGTGAAAAACTGTTTTTT
CDR3: CASSVSGGEKLFF

J: TRBJ1-3
size: NA
V: TRBV3-1/TRBV3-2
D: NA
DNA: TGTGCCAGCAGCCAAGAAGGGTTAAACACCATATATTTT
CDR3: CASSQEGLNTIYF

J: TRBJ1-4
size: NA
V: TRBV9
D: NA
DNA: TGTGCCAGCAGCGTAGGCAGGGTGAGCGAAAAACTGTTTTTT
CDR3: CASSVGRVSEKLFF

J: TRBJ1-1
size: NA
V: TRBV6-1
D: NA
DNA: TGTGCCAGCAGTAGCGGGACATTGAACACTGAAGCTTTCTTT
CDR3: CASSSGTLNTEAFF

J: TRBJ2-2
size: NA
V: TRBV4-2
D: NA
DNA: TGTGCCAGCCACCCAGCGCTAGGGATGGAAAGCGCCGGGGAGCTGTTTTTT
CDR3: CASHPALGMESAGELFF

J: TRBJ1-2
size: NA
V: TRBV7-9
D: NA
DNA: TGTGCCAGCAGCGCTCACTCTTACAGGGTGGGGTATGGCTACACCTTC
CDR3: CASSAHSYRVGYGYTF

J: TRBJ2-7
size: NA
V: TRBV24-1
D: NA
DNA: TGTGCCACCGACCGGGACACAGACTACGAGCAGTACTTC
CDR3: CATDRDTDYEQYF

J: TRBJ2-2
size: NA
V: TRBV4-2
D: TRBD2
DNA: TGTGCCAGCAGCCAAGCAAGCGGGAGCGGTACCGGGGAGCTGTTTTTT
CDR3: CASSQASGSGTGELFF

J: TRBJ1-2
size: NA
V: TRBV4-3
D: NA
DNA: TGCGCCAGCAGCCAGGACGGGTCTCGGGACTATGGCTACACCTTC
CDR3: CASSQDGSRDYGYTF

J: TRBJ2-1
size: NA
V: TRBV27
D: NA
DNA: TGTGCCAGCAGTTTATTACCGCAAAGCTACTACAATGAGCAGTTCTTC
CDR3: CASSLLPQSYYNEQFF

J: TRBJ2-5
size: NA
V: TRBV5-1
D: NA
DNA: TGCGCCAGCAGCTTGGGAGCAGGGCAAGAGACCCAGTACTTC
CDR3: CASSLGAGQETQYF

J: TRBJ1-3
size: NA
V: TRBV15
D: NA
DNA: TGTGCCACCAGCAGAGCCAACAGAGGCTCTGGAAACACCATATATTTT
CDR3: CATSRANRGSGNTIYF

J: TRBJ1-5
size: NA
V: TRBV6-2/TRBV6-3
D: NA
DNA: TGTGCCAGCAGTCCCCGGACCAGGCCCCAGCATTTT
CDR3: CASSPRTRPQHF

J: TRBJ2-5
size: NA
V: TRBV5-6
D: NA
DNA: TGTGCCAGCAGCTTGTGGGGGTCGAGCGGAAGAGAGACCCAGTACTTC
CDR3: CASSLWGSSGRETQYF

J: TRBJ2-3
size: NA
V: TRBV7-3
D: NA
DNA: TGTGCCAGCAGCTCCAGACCCACAGATACGCAGTATTTT
CDR3: CASSSRPTDTQYF

J: TRBJ1-2
size: NA
V: TRBV5-1
D: NA
DNA: TGCGCCAGCAGCTCCCTGGACAATTTCCCTAACTATGGCTACACCTTC
CDR3: CASSSLDNFPNYGYTF

J: TRBJ1-1
size: NA
V: TRBV4-3
D: NA
DNA: TGCGCCAGCAGCCAAGCCTCAGTCACTGAAGCTTTCTTT
CDR3: CASSQASVTEAFF

J: TRBJ1-2
size: NA
V: TRBV5-4
D: TRBD1
DNA: TGTGCCAGCAGCCGGGCGGGGGGACAGGGGGAATATGGCTACACCTTC
CDR3: CASSRAGGQGEYGYTF

J: TRBJ2-3
size: NA
V: TRBV7-2
D: NA
DNA: TGTGCCAGCAGGTCCAGGGGGGGGACAGATACGCAGTATTTT
CDR3: CASRSRGGTDTQYF

J: TRBJ2-1
size: NA
V: TRBV15
D: NA
DNA: TGTGCCACCAGCAGAGAGGGTACTGGCTACAATGAGCAGTTCTTC
CDR3: CATSREGTGYNEQFF

J: TRBJ1-5
size: NA
V: TRBV19
D: NA
DNA: TGTGCCAGTTGGATGGGGTATGGACAGCCCCAGCATTTT
CDR3: CASWMGYGQPQHF

J: TRBJ1-1
size: few
V: TRBV7-2
D: TRBD1
DNA: TGTGCCAGCAGCCCGACCTGGACAGGGGTCGGGGCTTTCTTT
CDR3: CASSPTWTGVGAFF

J: TRBJ2-5
size: NA
V: TRBV6-5
D: NA
DNA: TGTGCCAGCTTGGGGACGGACCAAGAGACCCAGTACTTC
CDR3: CASLGTDQETQYF

J: TRBJ2-7
size: NA
V: TRBV19
D: TRBD1
DNA: TGTGCCAGTAGTAGACAGGGGGTCTACGAGCAGTACTTC
CDR3: CASSRQGVYEQYF

J: TRBJ2-7
size: NA
V: TRBV10-3
D: TRBD2
DNA: TGTGCCATCAGCGACCCTAGCGGGGGCCTTTACGAGCAGTACTTC
CDR3: CAISDPSGGLYEQYF

J: TRBJ2-3
size: NA
V: TRBV29-1
D: TRBD1
DNA: TGCAGCGTTACAGGGGCTGACCTAGATACGCAGTATTTT
CDR3: CSVTGADLDTQYF

J: TRBJ1-2
size: NA
V: TRBV5-1
D: TRBD1
DNA: TGCGCCAGCAGCACCAACAGGGGCGGCTACACCTTC
CDR3: CASSTNRGGYTF

J: TRBJ1-1
size: NA
V: TRBV6-2/TRBV6-3
D: NA
DNA: TGTGCCAGCAGTTACTCAGCAGGTTTGAGGACTGAAGCTTTCTTT
CDR3: CASSYSAGLRTEAFF

J: TRBJ2-3
size: NA
V: TRBV9
D: TRBD2
DNA: TGTGCCAGCAACCCTTATAGCGGGGGGATGGCAGATACGCAGTATTTT
CDR3: CASNPYSGGMADTQYF

J: TRBJ1-2
size: NA
V: TRBV6-4
D: NA
DNA: TGTGCCAGCCCTTGCGGTCATCTATCCTATGGCTACACCTTC
CDR3: CASPCGHLSYGYTF

J: TRBJ2-3
size: NA
V: TRBV7-9
D: NA
DNA: TGTGCCAGCAGCTTAGTCTCGGCAAACACAGATACGCAGTATTTT
CDR3: CASSLVSANTDTQYF

J: TRBJ2-3
size: NA
V: TRBV5-1
D: NA
DNA: TGCGCCAGCAGCTTTAGGGTTAACCCAGATACGCAGTATTTT
CDR3: CASSFRVNPDTQYF